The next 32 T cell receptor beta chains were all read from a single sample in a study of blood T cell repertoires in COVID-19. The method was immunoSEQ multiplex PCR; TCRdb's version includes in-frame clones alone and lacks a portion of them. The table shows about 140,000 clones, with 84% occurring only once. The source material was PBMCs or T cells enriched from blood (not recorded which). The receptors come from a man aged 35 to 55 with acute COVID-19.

The CDR3 spells CASSTASGSNEQYF. CDR3 nucleotide sequence: TGTGCCAGCAGTACGGCTAGCGGGAGTAACGAGCAGTACTTC. The V and J genes are TRBV6-5 and TRBJ2-7, with 10 nucleotides matching TRBD2. Germline CDR1 and CDR2: MNHEY and SVGAGI. This CDR3 region has 14 residues. With V trimmed by 5 bases and J by 5 bases, 6 bases remained unmatched.

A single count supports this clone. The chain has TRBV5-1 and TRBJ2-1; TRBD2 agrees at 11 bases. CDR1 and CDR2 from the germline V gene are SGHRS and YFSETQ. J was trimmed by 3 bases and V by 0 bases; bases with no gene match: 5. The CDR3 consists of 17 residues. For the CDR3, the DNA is TGCGCCAGCAGCTTGGTACTAGCGGGAGATAGCTACAATGAGCAGTTCTTC. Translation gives CASSLVLAGDSYNEQFF.

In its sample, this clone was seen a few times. Here the CDR3 DNA reads TGTGCCTGGAGTGCCCGTCCGGGTTACGAGCAGTACTTC. It translates to CAWSARPGYEQYF. The V call is TRBV30, the J call TRBJ2-7; D unresolved. V lost 1 base and J 4 bases, leaving 11 bases between the germline ends. The CDR3 runs to 13 residues. Germline values: CDR1 GTSNPN, CDR2 SVGIG (reference sequence).

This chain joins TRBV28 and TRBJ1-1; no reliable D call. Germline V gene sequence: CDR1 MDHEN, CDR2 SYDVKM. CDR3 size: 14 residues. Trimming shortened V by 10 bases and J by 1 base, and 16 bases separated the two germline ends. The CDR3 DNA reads TGTGCCATCTCCCTCCCTGAGAAGAACACTGAAGCTTTCTTT. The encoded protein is CAISLPEKNTEAFF.

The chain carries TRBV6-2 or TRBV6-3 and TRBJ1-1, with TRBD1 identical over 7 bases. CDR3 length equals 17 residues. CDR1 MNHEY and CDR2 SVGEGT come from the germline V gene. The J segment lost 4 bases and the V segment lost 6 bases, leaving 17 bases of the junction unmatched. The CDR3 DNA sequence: TGTGCCAGCAGCCTCACCGACAGGGTCCCAGGGGGCACTGAAGCTTTCTTT. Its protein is CASSLTDRVPGGTEAFF.

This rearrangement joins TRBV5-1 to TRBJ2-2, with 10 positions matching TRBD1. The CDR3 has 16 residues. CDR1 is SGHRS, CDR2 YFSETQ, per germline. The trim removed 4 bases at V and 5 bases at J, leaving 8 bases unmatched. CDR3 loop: CASSPMTGGETGELFF. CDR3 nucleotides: TGCGCCAGCAGCCCGATGACAGGGGGCGAAACCGGGGAGCTGTTTTTT.

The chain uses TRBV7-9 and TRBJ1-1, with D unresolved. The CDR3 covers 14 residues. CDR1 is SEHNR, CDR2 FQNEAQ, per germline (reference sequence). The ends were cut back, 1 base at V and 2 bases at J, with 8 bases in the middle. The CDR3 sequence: CASSLGVGNTEAFF. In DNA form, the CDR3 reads TGTGCCAGCAGCTTAGGGGTGGGCAACACTGAAGCTTTCTTT.

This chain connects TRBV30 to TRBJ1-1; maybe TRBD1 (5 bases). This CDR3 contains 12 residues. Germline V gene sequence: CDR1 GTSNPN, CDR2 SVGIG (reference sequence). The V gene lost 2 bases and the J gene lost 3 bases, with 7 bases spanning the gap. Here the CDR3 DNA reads TGTGCCTGGAGTTTAGGGGACACTGAAGCTTTCTTT. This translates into CAWSLGDTEAFF.

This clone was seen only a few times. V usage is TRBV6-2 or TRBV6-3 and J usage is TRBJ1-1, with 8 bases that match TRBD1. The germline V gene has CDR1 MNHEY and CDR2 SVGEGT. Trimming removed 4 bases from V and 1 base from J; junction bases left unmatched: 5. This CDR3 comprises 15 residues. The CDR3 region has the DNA TGTGCCAGCAGTTCCCGGGACAGGCCGAACACTGAAGCTTTCTTT. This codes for CASSSRDRPNTEAFF.

The CDR3 loop reads CASSFSGGGTDTQYF. The CDR3, as DNA: TGTGCCAGCAGCTTTAGCGGGGGGGGCACAGATACGCAGTATTTT. The V and J genes are TRBV13 and TRBJ2-3; 11 nucleotides align to TRBD2. CDR3 length equals 15 residues. After removal of 3 bases from V and 1 base from J, the junction contained 0 bases not matched to a gene. CDR1 and CDR2 (germline): PRHDT, FYEKMQ (reference sequence).

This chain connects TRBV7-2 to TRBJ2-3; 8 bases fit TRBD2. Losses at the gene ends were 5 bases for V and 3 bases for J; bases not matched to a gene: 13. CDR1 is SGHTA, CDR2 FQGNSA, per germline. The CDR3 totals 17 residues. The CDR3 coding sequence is TGTGCCAGCAGCAGGCTAGCGGGCGGGGGGACTACAGATACGCAGTATTTT. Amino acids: CASSRLAGGGTTDTQYF.

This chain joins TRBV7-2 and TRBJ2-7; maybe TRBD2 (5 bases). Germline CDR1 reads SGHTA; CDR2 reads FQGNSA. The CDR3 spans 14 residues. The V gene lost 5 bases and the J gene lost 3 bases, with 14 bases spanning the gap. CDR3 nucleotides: TGTGCCAGCAGCCCCGACGGGATGTTCTACGAGCAGTACTTC. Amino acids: CASSPDGMFYEQYF.

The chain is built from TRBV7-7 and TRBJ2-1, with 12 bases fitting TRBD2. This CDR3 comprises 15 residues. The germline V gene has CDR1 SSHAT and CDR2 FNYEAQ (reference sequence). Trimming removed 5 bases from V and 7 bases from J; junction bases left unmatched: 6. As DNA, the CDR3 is TGTGCCAGCAGCCCAGGACTAGCGGGAAAGAATGAGCAGTTCTTC. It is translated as CASSPGLAGKNEQFF.

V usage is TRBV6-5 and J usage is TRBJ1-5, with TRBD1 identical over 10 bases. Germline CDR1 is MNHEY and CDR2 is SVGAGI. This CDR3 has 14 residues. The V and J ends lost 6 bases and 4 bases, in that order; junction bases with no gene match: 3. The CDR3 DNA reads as TGTGCCAGCAGGGTGGGACAGGGGAATCAGCCCCAGCATTTT. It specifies CASRVGQGNQPQHF.

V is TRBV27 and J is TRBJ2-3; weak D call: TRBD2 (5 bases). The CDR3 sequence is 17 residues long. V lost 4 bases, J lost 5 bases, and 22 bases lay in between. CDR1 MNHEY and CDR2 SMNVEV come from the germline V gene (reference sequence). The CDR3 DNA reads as TGTGCCAGCAGTTCCCGATGGGAGACCCTACTCGGAGATACGCAGTATTTT. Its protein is CASSSRWETLLGDTQYF.

This CDR3 reads CASSLSGQTNTEAFF. In DNA form, the CDR3 reads TGTGCCAGCAGTTTATCGGGGCAGACGAACACTGAAGCTTTCTTT. The chain carries TRBV27 and TRBJ1-1; maybe TRBD1 (5 bases). V shed 0 bases and J shed 1 base, with 9 bases lying between them. Germline V gene lookup returns CDR1 MNHEY and CDR2 SMNVEV (reference sequence). The CDR3 consists of 15 residues.

The CDR3 DNA follows: TGTGCCAGCGCCCTCAGAGATACGCAGTATTTT. Encoded protein: CASALRDTQYF. The chain links TRBV11-2 to TRBJ2-3; no definite D call. This CDR3 has 11 residues. V lost 8 bases to trimming and J lost 5 bases, with 8 bases between them. Germline CDR1 reads SGHAT; CDR2 reads FQNNGV.

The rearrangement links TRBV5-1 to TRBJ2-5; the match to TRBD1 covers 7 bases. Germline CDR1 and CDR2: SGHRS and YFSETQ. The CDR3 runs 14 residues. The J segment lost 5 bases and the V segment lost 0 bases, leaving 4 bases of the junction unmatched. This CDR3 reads CASSLALQGETQYF. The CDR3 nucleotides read TGCGCCAGCAGCTTGGCCCTACAGGGGGAGACCCAGTACTTC.

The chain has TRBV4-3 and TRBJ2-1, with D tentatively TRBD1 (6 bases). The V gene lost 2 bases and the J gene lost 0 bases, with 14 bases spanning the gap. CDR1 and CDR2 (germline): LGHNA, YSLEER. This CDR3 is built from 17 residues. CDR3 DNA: TGCGCCAGCAGCCAAAACAGGGCCATGAGCTCCTACAATGAGCAGTTCTTC. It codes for CASSQNRAMSSYNEQFF.

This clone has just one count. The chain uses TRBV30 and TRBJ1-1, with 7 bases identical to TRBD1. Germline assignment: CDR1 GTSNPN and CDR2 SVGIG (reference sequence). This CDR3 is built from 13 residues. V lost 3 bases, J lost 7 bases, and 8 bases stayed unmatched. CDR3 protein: CAWRQGTDFEAFF. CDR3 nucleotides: TGTGCCTGGAGACAAGGGACAGACTTTGAAGCTTTCTTT. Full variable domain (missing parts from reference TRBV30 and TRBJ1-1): SQTIHQWPATLVQPVGSPLSLECTVEGTSNPNLYWYRQAAGRGLQLLFYSVGIGQISSEVPQNLSASRPQDRQFILSSKKLLLSDSGFYLCAWRQGTDFEAFFGQGTRLTVV.

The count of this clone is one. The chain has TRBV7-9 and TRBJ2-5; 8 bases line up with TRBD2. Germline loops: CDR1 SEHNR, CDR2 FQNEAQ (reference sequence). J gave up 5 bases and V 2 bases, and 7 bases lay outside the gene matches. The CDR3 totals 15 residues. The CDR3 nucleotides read TGTGCCAGCAGCTTAACAGCGGGAGCGGGGGAGACCCAGTACTTC. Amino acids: CASSLTAGAGETQYF.

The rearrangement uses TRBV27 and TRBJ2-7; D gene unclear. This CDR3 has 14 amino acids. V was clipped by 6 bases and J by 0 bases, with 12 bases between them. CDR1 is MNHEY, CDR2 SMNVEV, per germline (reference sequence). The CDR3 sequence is CASSTNTNSYEQYF. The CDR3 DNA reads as TGTGCCAGCAGCACTAACACCAACTCCTACGAGCAGTACTTC.

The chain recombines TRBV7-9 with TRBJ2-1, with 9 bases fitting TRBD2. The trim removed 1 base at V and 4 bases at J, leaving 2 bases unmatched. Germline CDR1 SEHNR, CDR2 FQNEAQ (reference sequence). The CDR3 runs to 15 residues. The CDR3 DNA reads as TGTGCCAGCAGCTTAGGACTAGCGGAATACAATGAGCAGTTCTTC. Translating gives CASSLGLAEYNEQFF.

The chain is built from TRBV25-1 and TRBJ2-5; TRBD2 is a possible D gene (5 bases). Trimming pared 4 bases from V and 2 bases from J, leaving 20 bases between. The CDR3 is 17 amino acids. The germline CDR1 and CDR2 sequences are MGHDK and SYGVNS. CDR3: CASSGGQGRSGQETQYF. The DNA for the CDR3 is TGTGCCAGCAGTGGCGGGCAAGGTCGGTCCGGGCAAGAGACCCAGTACTTC.

Here the CDR3 reads CASSFKQTNEKLFF. The CDR3 DNA follows: TGTGCCAGCAGCTTTAAACAGACTAATGAAAAACTGTTTTTT. The V and J genes are TRBV5-6 and TRBJ1-4, with unresolved D. From germline, CDR1 is SGHDT and CDR2 YYEEEE. Trimming pared 2 bases from V and 2 bases from J, leaving 7 bases between. The CDR3 sequence is 14 residues long.

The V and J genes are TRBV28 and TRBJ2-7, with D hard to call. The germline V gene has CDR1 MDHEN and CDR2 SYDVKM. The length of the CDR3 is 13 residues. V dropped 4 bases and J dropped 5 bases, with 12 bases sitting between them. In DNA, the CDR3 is TGTGCCAGCAGTTCCCCGGCAGGCGACGAGCAGTACTTC. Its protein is CASSSPAGDEQYF.

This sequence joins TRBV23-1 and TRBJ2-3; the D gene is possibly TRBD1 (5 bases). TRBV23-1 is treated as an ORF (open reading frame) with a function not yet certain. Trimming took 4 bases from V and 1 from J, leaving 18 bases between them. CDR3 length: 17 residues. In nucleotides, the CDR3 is TGCGCCAGCAGTCCTCCCCGTTCTGGGGCCTGCACAGATACGCAGTATTTT. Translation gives CASSPPRSGACTDTQYF.

The CDR3 nucleotides are TGTGCCAGCTCACCCACGATTGGCACCATGGGGGAGCTGTTTTTT. It translates to CASSPTIGTMGELFF. The rearrangement joins TRBV18 to TRBJ2-2; D is unclear. The CDR3 consists of 15 residues. V was cut by 3 bases and J by 8 bases, with 16 bases left in between. The germline V gene has CDR1 KGHSH and CDR2 LQKENI.

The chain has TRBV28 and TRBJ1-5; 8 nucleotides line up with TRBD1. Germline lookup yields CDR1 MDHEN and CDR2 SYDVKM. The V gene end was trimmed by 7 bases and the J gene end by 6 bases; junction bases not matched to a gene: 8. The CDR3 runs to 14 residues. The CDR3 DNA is TGTGCCAGCACGTCAGGGGGCAGGGCTCAGCCCCAGCATTTT. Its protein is CASTSGGRAQPQHF.

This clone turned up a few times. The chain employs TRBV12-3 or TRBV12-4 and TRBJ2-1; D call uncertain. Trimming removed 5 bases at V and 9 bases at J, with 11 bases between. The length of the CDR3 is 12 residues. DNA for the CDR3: TGTGCCAGCAGTCCCCAGGTCCCTGAGCAGTTCTTC. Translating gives CASSPQVPEQFF.

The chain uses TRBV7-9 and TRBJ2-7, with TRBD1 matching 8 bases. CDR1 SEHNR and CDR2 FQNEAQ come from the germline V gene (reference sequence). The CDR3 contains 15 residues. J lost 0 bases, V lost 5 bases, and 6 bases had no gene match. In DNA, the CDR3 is TGTGCCAGCAGCCCGCGGACAGGGAACTCCTACGAGCAGTACTTC. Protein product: CASSPRTGNSYEQYF.

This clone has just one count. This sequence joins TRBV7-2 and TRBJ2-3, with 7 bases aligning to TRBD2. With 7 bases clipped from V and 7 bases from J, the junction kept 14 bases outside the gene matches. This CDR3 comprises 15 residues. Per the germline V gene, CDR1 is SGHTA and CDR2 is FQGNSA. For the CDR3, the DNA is TGTGCCAGCACCGACGGTAGCGGGCCTGAGTATACGCAGTATTTT. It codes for CASTDGSGPEYTQYF. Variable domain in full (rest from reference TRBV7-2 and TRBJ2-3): GAGVSQSPSNKVTEKGKDVELRCDPISGHTALYWYRQSLGQGLEFLIYFQGNSAPDKSGLPSDRFSAERTGGSVSTLTIQRTQQEDSAVYLCASTDGSGPEYTQYFGPGTRLTVL.